This T cell receptor beta chain was profiled in a study of T cells in Graves' hyperthyroidism and ophthalmopathy. General observations from the study: In the blood, most expanded thyroid clonotypes above 0.001 appeared as well.

Remarks on this clonotype: The target antigen is unknown.

Ophthalmopathy cases met thresholds of Clinical Activity Score at least 3, NOSPECS grade at least 4 and duration under 3 months. Patients were excluded for uncontrolled infection, other autoimmune disease, pregnancy or lactation. Clinical symptoms, serum thyroxine and TRAb, thyroid ultrasound and orbital computed tomography were used for the diagnoses. RNA transcripts served as the template for amplifying TCR beta CDR3 regions. Initially, a first-round RT-PCR of the TCR CDR3 employed the HTBI primer set. TCRdb fed the multiplex PCR reads into MiXCR, producing one record per CDR3 protein. Found here are more than 500,000 distinct CDR3 sequences, about 16% of them singletons; the top ten hold 25% to 30%. This CDR3 is 14 amino acids long. Germline V gene data show CDR1 as SGDLS and CDR2 as YYNGEE. The V end was cut by 0 bases, the J end by 0 bases, with 7 bases between.

The chain combines TRBV9 with TRBJ2-7; the D is unclear. This clonotype originated in a woman aged 25-40 years with Graves' ophthalmopathy. The sequencing sample was made of blood. CDR3 sequence: CASSVGRLSYEQYF. In DNA form, the CDR3 reads TGTGCCAGCAGCGTAGGACGGCTCTCCTACGAGCAGTACTTC.